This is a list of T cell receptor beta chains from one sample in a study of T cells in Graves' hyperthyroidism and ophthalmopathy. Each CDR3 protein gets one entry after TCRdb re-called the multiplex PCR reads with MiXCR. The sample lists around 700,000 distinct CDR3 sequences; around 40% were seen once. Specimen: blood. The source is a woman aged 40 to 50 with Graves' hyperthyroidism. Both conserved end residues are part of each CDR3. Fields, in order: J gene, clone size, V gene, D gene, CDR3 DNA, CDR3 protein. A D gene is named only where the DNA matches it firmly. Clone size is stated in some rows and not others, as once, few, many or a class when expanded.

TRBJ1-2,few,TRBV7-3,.,TGTGCCAGCAGCTTAAGCAGCCTCTCTCATGGCTACACCTTC,CASSLSSLSHGYTF
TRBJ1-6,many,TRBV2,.,TGTGCCAGCAAATCCAGGGAAACCTATAATTCACCCCTCCACTTT,CASKSRETYNSPLHF
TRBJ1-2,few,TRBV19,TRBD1,TGTGCCAGTAGTACTGATACCGGGACAGCCAACTATGGCTACACCTTC,CASSTDTGTANYGYTF
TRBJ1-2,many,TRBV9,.,TGTGCCAGCAGCGTTGTCCCCCAGATTAACTATGGCTACACCTTC,CASSVVPQINYGYTF
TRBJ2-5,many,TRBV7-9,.,TGTGCCAGCAGCCGAAGACTAGACGGGGCCGGTGAGACCCAGTACTTC,CASSRRLDGAGETQYF
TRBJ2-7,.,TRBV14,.,TGTGCCAGCAGCCAAGGGGCAGGCCCACTCTACGAGCAGTACTTC,CASSQGAGPLYEQYF
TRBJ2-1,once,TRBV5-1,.,TGCGCCAGCAGCTTCTCGGGTACCTACGAGCAGTTCTTC,CASSFSGTYEQFF
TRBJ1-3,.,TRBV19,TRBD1,TGTGCCAGTAGGGGATTGACAGGGGGCGTCGATTCTGGAAACACCATATATTTT,CASRGLTGGVDSGNTIYF
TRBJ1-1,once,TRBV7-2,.,TGTGCCAGCAGCCAGACAGGCCTCTTGTCCCTGAACACTGAAGCTTTCTTT,CASSQTGLLSLNTEAFF
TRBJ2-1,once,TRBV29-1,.,TGCAGCGTTGTCGGAGGGCTAGGTGAGCAGTTCTTC,CSVVGGLGEQFF
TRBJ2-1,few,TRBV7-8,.,TGTGCCAGCAGCTTTGGGGGAGACTACAATGAGCAGTTCTTC,CASSFGGDYNEQFF
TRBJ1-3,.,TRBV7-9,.,TGTGCCAGCAGCTTGGAGCGGGCAGGGGCTGGAAACACCATATATTTT,CASSLERAGAGNTIYF
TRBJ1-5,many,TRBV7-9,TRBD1,TGTGCCACCAGGGGACAGGGGCTGAGTCAGCCCCAGCATTTT,CATRGQGLSQPQHF
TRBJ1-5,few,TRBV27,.,TGTGCCAGCAGTTTAAGAGGAGGGTTTCAGCCCCAGCATTTT,CASSLRGGFQPQHF
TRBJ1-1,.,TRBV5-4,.,TGTGCCAGCAGTCGGGGGGTGGGGGCTGGGAGCACTGAAGCTTTCTTT,CASSRGVGAGSTEAFF
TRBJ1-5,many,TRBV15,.,TGTGCCACCAGAGACCCAAATCAGCCCCAGCATTTT,CATRDPNQPQHF
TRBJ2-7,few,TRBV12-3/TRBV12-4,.,TGTGCCAGCAGATACAACCCTGGTAGGAGGCACGAGCAGTACTTC,CASRYNPGRRHEQYF
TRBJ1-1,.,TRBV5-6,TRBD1,TGTGCCAGCAGCTCTAAGACAGGGGGGACGAACACTGAAGCTTTCTTT,CASSSKTGGTNTEAFF
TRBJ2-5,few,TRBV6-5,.,TGTGCCAGCAGTTACAGGGCGTCGACCGGCGGGGAGACCCAGTACTTC,CASSYRASTGGETQYF
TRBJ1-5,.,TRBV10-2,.,TGCGCCAGCAGGGCCAGGGCCGGGCAGCCCCAGCATTTT,CASRARAGQPQHF
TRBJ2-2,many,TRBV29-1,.,TGCAGCGTCGACGGGGGACGGGGCTACACCGGGGAGCTGTTTTTT,CSVDGGRGYTGELFF
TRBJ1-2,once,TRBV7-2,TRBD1,TGTGCCAGCAGCAATCAGACAGGGGCAGTGAGGTATAACTATGGCTACACCTTC,CASSNQTGAVRYNYGYTF
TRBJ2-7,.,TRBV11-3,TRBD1,TGTGCCAGCAGCCGCCCGGGACAGGGGGCGATCGGCGAGCAGTACTTC,CASSRPGQGAIGEQYF
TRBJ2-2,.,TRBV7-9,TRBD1,TGTGCCAGCAGCTTAGGGACAGGGAGACCCGGGGAGCTGTTTTTT,CASSLGTGRPGELFF
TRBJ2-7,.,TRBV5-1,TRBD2,TGCGCCAGCAGTCACTGGGGGACTAGCAACGAGCAGTACTTC,CASSHWGTSNEQYF
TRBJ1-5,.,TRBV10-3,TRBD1,TGTGCCACCAGTGAGGGACAGGGAGGCAATCAGCCCCAGCATTTT,CATSEGQGGNQPQHF
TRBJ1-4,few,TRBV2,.,TGTGCCAGCAGTCAAGACCTACGACTTCTAGGAAAGGCAACTAATGAAAAACTGTTTTTT,CASSQDLRLLGKATNEKLFF
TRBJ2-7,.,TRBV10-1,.,TGCGCCAGCAGTGAGGAGGCGGCCTACGAGCAGTACTTC,CASSEEAAYEQYF
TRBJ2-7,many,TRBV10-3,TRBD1,TGTGCCATCAATGGACAGGGGGCTTACGAGCAGTACTTC,CAINGQGAYEQYF
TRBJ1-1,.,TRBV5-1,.,TGCGCCAGCAGCTTTGACAGGCTCAACCTTGGCAACACTGAAGCTTTCTTT,CASSFDRLNLGNTEAFF
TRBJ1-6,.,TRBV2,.,TGTGCCAGCGGCCCGAAGGGGATGAATTCACCCCTCCACTTT,CASGPKGMNSPLHF
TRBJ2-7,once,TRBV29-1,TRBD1,TGCAGCGTAGCCCGACAGGGGAACGAGCAGTACTTC,CSVARQGNEQYF
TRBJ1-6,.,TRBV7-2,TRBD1,TGTGCCAGCACTAGGACAGGGGTGTTTAATTCACCCCTCCACTTT,CASTRTGVFNSPLHF
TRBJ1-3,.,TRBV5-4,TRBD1,TGTGCCAGCAGCAGGGGACAGCCCTCTGGAAACACCATATATTTT,CASSRGQPSGNTIYF
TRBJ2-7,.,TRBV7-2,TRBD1,TGTGCCAGCATAACCACAGGGGACGAGCAGTACTTC,CASITTGDEQYF
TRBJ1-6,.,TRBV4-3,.,TGCGCCAGCAGCCAAGATAACCGCGGCTCCTATAATTCACCCCTCCACTTT,CASSQDNRGSYNSPLHF